The rows below give T cell receptor beta chains drawn from one sample of a study of low-dose radiotherapy and immunotherapy resistance in tumors. MiXCR, run by TCRdb on the reads, gives a single entry per CDR3 protein. The sample shows 35,000 to 50,000 distinct CDR3 sequences, around 21% of them seen only once. The sample consisted of PBMCs, taken after low-dose radiotherapy plus immunotherapy. The receptor set was obtained from a female donor with ovarian cancer. CDR3s include the opening cysteine and the closing phenylalanine or tryptophan. The order of the fields is D gene, clone size, J gene, V gene, CDR3 DNA, CDR3 protein. A D gene is named only where the DNA matches it firmly. Size values are once, few and many counts, or a class for expanded clones, and some rows have none.

>-|-|TRBJ1-6|TRBV6-1
TGTGCCAGCTTCCAGATCTATAATTCACCCCTCCACTTT
CASFQIYNSPLHF
>TRBD1|many|TRBJ1-5|TRBV29-1
TGCAGCGTGGCCGGGGACAGGGGGAATACGGACAATCAGCCCCAGCATTTT
CSVAGDRGNTDNQPQHF
>TRBD1|few|TRBJ1-2|TRBV16
TGTGCCAGCAGCCAATCAGGACAGGCGATTTATGGCTACACCTTC
CASSQSGQAIYGYTF
>-|many|TRBJ1-1|TRBV27
TGTGCCAGCAGTTGGCGTAGGGTCACTGAAGCTTTCTTT
CASSWRRVTEAFF
>-|many|TRBJ2-7|TRBV6-2/TRBV6-3
TGTGCCAGCAGTTACTCGATTCTGTACGAGCAGTACTTC
CASSYSILYEQYF
>-|many|TRBJ2-1|TRBV9
TGTGCCAGCTCCATTGCCGGGGGCCCCTACAATGAGCAGTTCTTC
CASSIAGGPYNEQFF
>TRBD2|many|TRBJ2-1|TRBV2
TGTGCCAGCAGTGCGGGCGCGGGTAGCGGGAGAATAAATGAGCAGTTCTTC
CASSAGAGSGRINEQFF
>-|-|TRBJ1-2|TRBV7-2
TGTGCCAGCAGCTTAGAGCAGGGGAAATGGGGCTACACCTTC
CASSLEQGKWGYTF
>TRBD1|few|TRBJ1-5|TRBV5-4
TGTGCCAGCAGCTCTGACAGGGCTGGGCAGCCCCAGCATTTT
CASSSDRAGQPQHF
>-|-|TRBJ2-1|TRBV14
TGTGCCAGCAGCCATTGGGACGCCTACAATGAGCAGTTCTTC
CASSHWDAYNEQFF
>TRBD1|many|TRBJ2-1|TRBV6-5
TGTGCCAGCAGTGAAATACAGGGGGTCGCCTACAATGAGCAGTTCTTC
CASSEIQGVAYNEQFF
>-|many|TRBJ1-5|TRBV6-1
TGTGCCAGCAGTGAGGTGGTGCCCTCCAATCAGCCCCAGCATTTT
CASSEVVPSNQPQHF
>-|-|TRBJ1-2|TRBV7-3
TGTGCCAGCAGCCTAGGTTCGAGCTATGGCTACACCTTC
CASSLGSSYGYTF
>TRBD1|few|TRBJ1-1|TRBV7-2
TGTGCCAGCCGGGGGACAGGGCGACGTTCGTCGGCTTTCTTT
CASRGTGRRSSAFF
>TRBD2|-|TRBJ2-7|TRBV9
TGTGCCAGCAGCGTTGGGACTAGCGGGTTCAGCTCCTACGAGCAGTACTTC
CASSVGTSGFSSYEQYF
>TRBD1|many|TRBJ2-7|TRBV20-1
TGCAGTGCGTGGGACAGGTCCTCCTACGAGCAGTACTTC
CSAWDRSSYEQYF
>TRBD1|-|TRBJ2-2|TRBV3-1
TGTGCCAGCAGCCCCCCCTGGGACAGGGCGTTTGCGAACACCGGGGAGCTGTTTTTT
CASSPPWDRAFANTGELFF
>TRBD1|-|TRBJ2-3|TRBV5-1
TGCGCCAGCAGCTGGAGGACAGGGGTGACCCCAGATACGCAGTATTTT
CASSWRTGVTPDTQYF
>-|many|TRBJ1-1|TRBV7-8
TGTGCCAGCAGCTTAGCGTTTCATCAGCTCCCCTGGAGGACTGAAGCTTTCTTT
CASSLAFHQLPWRTEAFF
>TRBD2|many|TRBJ2-3|TRBV5-1
TGCGCCAGCAGCGGACCGCGGGGGTTAGATACGCAGTATTTT
CASSGPRGLDTQYF
>TRBD1|many|TRBJ2-7|TRBV5-1
TGCGCCAGCAGCTCGGGACAGGGGGCCGTCGAGCAGTACTTC
CASSSGQGAVEQYF
>-|many|TRBJ2-5|TRBV7-9
TGTGCCAGCAGCTTACTGGAGACCCAGTACTTC
CASSLLETQYF
>TRBD1|many|TRBJ2-7|TRBV7-8
TGTGCCAGCAGCTCAGGGACAGACCCTCGGGAGCAGTACTTC
CASSSGTDPREQYF
>-|many|TRBJ1-5|TRBV6-1
TGTGCCAGCAACCGGGACCCGAGGGAGCCCCAGCATTTT
CASNRDPREPQHF
>-|-|TRBJ2-7|TRBV11-1
-
CASSIYLCSVASEVEQYF
>TRBD1|many|TRBJ2-7|TRBV13
TGTGCCAGCAGCTTACTCGCCACAGGGGCCGAGCAGTACTTC
CASSLLATGAEQYF
>TRBD1|many|TRBJ1-2|TRBV29-1
TGCAGCGGTAGACAGGGATCCTATGGCTACACCTTC
CSGRQGSYGYTF
>TRBD1|medium-sized|TRBJ1-5|TRBV28
TGTGCCAGCAGTGGAACAGGGGGCGCGTATCAGCCCCAGCATTTT
CASSGTGGAYQPQHF
>-|-|TRBJ2-1|TRBV15
TGTGCCACCAGCAGAGTTCTGGAGGGGGATGAGCAGTTCTTC
CATSRVLEGDEQFF
>-|many|TRBJ2-3|TRBV15
TGTGCCACCAGCAGAGAGCGGGAACTCCCGGGCGTGGATACGCAGTATTTT
CATSRERELPGVDTQYF
>TRBD1|-|TRBJ2-1|TRBV27
TGTGCCAGCACGGGGACAGGGAGTGAGCAGTTCTTC
CASTGTGSEQFF
>TRBD2|many|TRBJ2-1|TRBV11-2
TGTGCCAGCAGCTTGGGGGGGGTTTACAATGAGCAGTTCTTC
CASSLGGVYNEQFF
>TRBD2|many|TRBJ2-3|TRBV12-3/TRBV12-4
TGTGCCAGCAGTTCGTGGGGTAGCGGGGATACGCAGTATTTT
CASSSWGSGDTQYF
>-|many|TRBJ2-5|TRBV6-8
TGTGCCAGCAGTTACTCCTGGGAGACCCAGTACTTC
CASSYSWETQYF
>TRBD1|many|TRBJ1-2|TRBV7-2
TGTGCCAGCAGCTTAGGTGGCCAGGGGGTCGGCTACACCTTC
CASSLGGQGVGYTF
>TRBD2|-|TRBJ2-1|TRBV5-8
TGTGCCAGCAGCCCGCCAAGCGGGAGGGCCACTACCTTC
CASSPPSGRATTF
>-|-|TRBJ1-1|TRBV29-1
TGCAGCGTTGAATGGCCGGGTACCACTGAAGCTTTCTTT
CSVEWPGTTEAFF
>-|many|TRBJ2-7|TRBV10-3
TGTGCCATCAGTGACAGCTACGAGCAGTACTTC
CAISDSYEQYF
>TRBD1|many|TRBJ2-2|TRBV6-5
TGTGCCAGCAGTTTAGCCGGGACAGGGGACACCGGGGAGCTGTTTTTT
CASSLAGTGDTGELFF
>-|few|TRBJ2-7|TRBV28
TGTGCCAGCAGTCCCCTCGGGACACTTTCGTACGAGCAGTACTTC
CASSPLGTLSYEQYF
>-|many|TRBJ2-7|TRBV23-1
TGCGCCAGCAGTCGGGCCAGGGGCCCCTACGAGCAGTACTTC
CASSRARGPYEQYF
>-|few|TRBJ1-5|TRBV6-5
TGTGCCAGCAGTTACGAGGAGTATAGCAATCAGCCCCAGCATTTT
CASSYEEYSNQPQHF
>-|many|TRBJ2-4|TRBV10-3
TGTGCCATCAGGGCGGGGACGGGGGACATTCAGTACTTC
CAIRAGTGDIQYF
>-|many|TRBJ2-1|TRBV27
TGTGCCAGCAGTTTCGCCGGTTTGTGGGACAATGAGCAGTTCTTC
CASSFAGLWDNEQFF
>-|many|TRBJ2-1|TRBV5-4
TGTGCCAGCAGCTTGGGGACAGATGAGCAGTTCTTC
CASSLGTDEQFF
>TRBD2|many|TRBJ2-3|TRBV5-1
TGCGCCAGCAGCCTCCGGGGAGCGGGGCCAGAGGGAGATACGCAGTATTTT
CASSLRGAGPEGDTQYF
>-|many|TRBJ2-2|TRBV30
TGTGCCGGGGGACACCCCACGAACACCGGGGAGCTGTTTTTT
CAGGHPTNTGELFF
>-|many|TRBJ1-1|TRBV13
TGTGCCAGCAGTGAAGCACGGGGCCTGAACACTGAAGCTTTCTTT
CASSEARGLNTEAFF
>-|many|TRBJ2-2|TRBV4-1
TGCGCCAGCAGCCGGGGGAACACCGGGGAGCTGTTTTTT
CASSRGNTGELFF
>-|few|TRBJ2-2|TRBV5-5
TGTGCCAGCAGGAGGTCTGTGACAGAGAACACCGGGGAGCTGTTTTTT
CASRRSVTENTGELFF
>TRBD2|few|TRBJ2-1|TRBV5-1
TGCGCCAGCAGCTTGAGGACTAGCGGGATCCCCTCCTACAATGAGCAGTTCTTC
CASSLRTSGIPSYNEQFF
>-|many|TRBJ2-5|TRBV20-1
TGCAGTGCTACCTTAGGGGGACAAGAGACCCAGTACTTC
CSATLGGQETQYF
>-|few|TRBJ2-1|TRBV30
TGTGCCTGGAGTGTACAAGGGGGATACAATGAGCAGTTCTTC
CAWSVQGGYNEQFF
>-|medium-sized|TRBJ2-7|TRBV5-3
TGTGCCAGCAGCCAAGGGCAGGGGACCTACGAGCAGTACTTC
CASSQGQGTYEQYF
>TRBD2|many|TRBJ2-2|TRBV12-5
TGTGCTAGTGGTTTCCACTTCCTGGTCCCCGGGACTAGCAAACTTGCGGGGGAGCTGTTTTTT
CASGFHFLVPGTSKLAGELFF
>TRBD2|many|TRBJ2-7|TRBV6-6
TGTGCCAGCAGTTTCCTAGCGGAGGCCTACGAGCAGTACTTC
CASSFLAEAYEQYF
>TRBD2|many|TRBJ2-2|TRBV9
TGTGCCAGCAGCGTAGAAGCTAGCGGGAGGGCCCGTGGCGGGGAGCTGTTTTTT
CASSVEASGRARGGELFF
>-|-|TRBJ2-2|TRBV5-1
TGCGCCAGCAGCATTGGCCAGGGGCTCAACACCGGGGAGCTGTTTTTT
CASSIGQGLNTGELFF
>-|many|TRBJ2-7|TRBV7-3
TGTGCCAGCAGCTTAAGCGCGGCGTACGAGCAGTACTTC
CASSLSAAYEQYF